These 24 T cell receptor beta chains originate from one sample sequenced in a study of shared clonotypes between healthy human individuals. Libraries were prepared by immunoSEQ multiplex PCR; TCRdb keeps only in-frame clonotypes and omits some of them. The sample includes 450,000 to 500,000 clones, more than 75% of them seen just once. The source material was PBMCs. These receptors were taken from a woman in her thirties or forties in good health. Some clones in this sample may be carry-over from other donors' samples.

A word on this clone: At the DNA level, this CDR3 is encoded by other sequences in the same sample as well. V and J are TRBV5-1 and TRBJ2-3, with D perhaps matching TRBD2 (5 bases). Between the trimmed V and J ends, which lost 1 base and 1 base, there was a span of 7 bases. Germline CDR1 reads SGHRS; CDR2 reads YFSETQ. This CDR3 comprises 14 residues. This chain's CDR3 is CASSLIGGTDTQYF. DNA for the CDR3: TGCGCCAGCAGCTTGATCGGGGGCACAGATACGCAGTATTTT.

V is TRBV11-2 and J is TRBJ2-7; D call uncertain. V shed 0 bases and J shed 3 bases, with 21 bases lying between them. Germline values: CDR1 SGHAT, CDR2 FQNNGV. The CDR3 totals 18 residues. CDR3 region: CASSLDLVRAKRNYEQYF. CDR3 sequence (DNA): TGTGCCAGCAGCTTAGATTTAGTTCGGGCAAAAAGGAACTACGAGCAGTACTTC.

The rearrangement joins TRBV5-4 to TRBJ2-5; D unresolved. The CDR3 length is 15 residues. V was cut by 1 base and J by 4 bases, with 14 bases left in between. Per the germline V gene, CDR1 is SGHNT and CDR2 is YYREEE (reference sequence). In DNA, the CDR3 is TGTGCCAGCAGCTTGCCGCGTGGTAGTCTAGAGACCCAGTACTTC. Encoded protein: CASSLPRGSLETQYF.

The chain is built from TRBV5-5 and TRBJ2-5; TRBD2 is a possible D gene (6 bases). Looked up from germline, CDR1 is SGHKS and CDR2 is YYEKEE (reference sequence). The CDR3 totals 17 residues. Trimming stripped 1 base from V and 5 bases from J, with 21 bases between. This chain's CDR3 is CASSLWGVSGRGETQYF. DNA for the CDR3: TGTGCCAGCAGCTTGTGGGGGGTCAGCGGTCGAGGGGAGACCCAGTACTTC.

Written as DNA, the CDR3 is TGTGCCAGCAGCTTGACCGGGACAGCTAATGAAAAACTGTTTTTT. Translation gives CASSLTGTANEKLFF. The chain carries TRBV5-8 and TRBJ1-4; 7 bases fit TRBD1. The CDR3 covers 15 residues. V was clipped by 1 base and J by 3 bases; unmatched bases: 3. Germline assignment: CDR1 SGHTS and CDR2 YDEGEE.

The chain is built from TRBV15 and TRBJ1-1; D is unresolved. This CDR3 comprises 13 residues. V was trimmed by 0 bases and J by 4 bases, leaving 6 bases between them. Germline V CDR1 and CDR2: LNHNV, YYDKDF (reference sequence). Written as DNA, the CDR3 is TGTGCCACCAGCAGAGAGATGGGCACTGAAGCTTTCTTT. The encoded protein is CATSREMGTEAFF.

This clone showed up many times. The rearrangement links TRBV7-2 to TRBJ1-1, with D maybe TRBD1 (5 bases). The CDR3 length is 12 residues. CDR1 is SGHTA and CDR2 is FQGNSA in the germline V gene. The V gene lost 5 bases and the J gene lost 10 bases, with 14 bases spanning the gap. This chain's CDR3 is CASSDQGLGAFF. Written as DNA, the CDR3 is TGTGCCAGCAGCGATCAGGGACTCGGAGCTTTCTTT.

The chain is built from TRBV28 and TRBJ1-2; D gene uncertain. V lost 0 bases, J lost 8 bases, and 4 bases lay in between. Germline-derived CDR1 and CDR2 are MDHEN and SYDVKM. The CDR3 is 11 amino acids. The CDR3 sequence: CASSLWDGYTF. CDR3 bases: TGTGCCAGCAGTTTATGGGACGGCTACACCTTC.

This clone was observed a handful of times. The chain has TRBV7-9 and TRBJ1-2; a weak D match, TRBD1 (5 bases). Germline V gene sequence: CDR1 SEHNR, CDR2 FQNEAQ (reference sequence). The CDR3 has 14 residues. Trimming left V 5 bases short and J 2 bases short, with 12 bases between. The CDR3 DNA is TGTGCCAGCAGCGCCTCGACAGAGAACTATGGCTACACCTTC. This encodes CASSASTENYGYTF.

This rearrangement joins TRBV20-1 to TRBJ2-5; no reliable D call. The last part of the DNA fits TRBJ2-7 better; the J call may be wrong. The CDR3 length is 11 residues. Germline CDR1 is DFQATT and CDR2 is SNEGSKA (reference sequence). CDR3 sequence: CSARVPYEQYF. DNA for the CDR3: TGCAGTGCTAGAGTCCCTTACGAGCAGTACTTC.

This clone was observed a few times. The genes are TRBV5-1 and TRBJ1-1; TRBD1 might be the D (5 bases). Trimming took 0 bases from V and 5 from J, leaving 17 bases between them. This CDR3 contains 16 residues. CDR1 is SGHRS and CDR2 is YFSETQ in the germline V gene. CDR3 nucleotide sequence: TGCGCCAGCAGCTTGGCCGACGGGGGTCCATGGACTGAAGCTTTCTTT. Its protein product is CASSLADGGPWTEAFF.

The chain combines TRBV19 with TRBJ2-5; TRBD2 agrees at 9 bases. The V segment lost 5 bases and the J segment 2 bases; nucleotides outside the gene matches: 6. Germline V gives CDR1 LNHDA, CDR2 SQIVND (reference sequence). CDR3 length: 15 amino acids. The CDR3 DNA sequence: TGTGCCAGTAGTCTGCAGACTAGCGGACAAGAGACCCAGTACTTC. It encodes CASSLQTSGQETQYF.

The gene calls are TRBV7-9 and TRBJ1-3, with no clear D. Trimming stripped 1 base from V and 4 bases from J, with 14 bases between. The CDR3 sequence is 16 residues long. The germline CDR1 and CDR2 sequences are SEHNR and FQNEAQ (reference sequence). CDR3: CASSLGAGRSGNTIYF. The CDR3 region has the DNA TGTGCCAGCAGCTTAGGGGCGGGCCGAAGCGGAAACACCATATATTTT. Filled out from reference TRBV7-9 and TRBJ1-3, the complete variable domain reads DTGVSQNPRHKITKRGQNVTFRCDPISEHNRLYWYRQTLGQGPEFLTYFQNEAQLEKSRLLSDRFSAERPKGSFSTLEIQRTEQGDSAMYLCASSLGAGRSGNTIYFGEGSWLTVV.

CDR3 sequence reads: CASSRRAQADGNQPQHF. The CDR3 coding sequence is TGTGCCAGCAGCCGCCGCGCTCAGGCAGATGGCAATCAGCCCCAGCATTTT. The chain combines TRBV7-8 with TRBJ1-5; D ambiguous. V shed 5 bases and J shed 2 bases, with 19 bases lying between them. From germline, CDR1 is SGHVS and CDR2 FQNEAQ. The CDR3 is 17 residues long.

This clone was picked up a small number of times. This specimen includes other DNA sequences encoding the same CDR3. The rearrangement joins TRBV9 to TRBJ2-2; the D is unclear. The ends were cut back, 2 bases at V and 2 bases at J, with 10 bases in the middle. Germline CDR1 SGDLS, CDR2 YYNGEE. This CDR3 contains 15 residues. CDR3 sequence reads: CASSVALGNTGELFF. The CDR3 DNA reads as TGTGCCAGCAGCGTCGCTCTAGGAAACACCGGGGAGCTGTTTTTT.

For this clone: Different DNA sequences within this sample yield the same CDR3. This rearrangement joins TRBV4-2 to TRBJ2-3; D not certain. Per the germline V gene, CDR1 is LGHNA and CDR2 is YNFKEQ. V dropped 4 bases and J dropped 0 bases, with 14 bases sitting between them. The CDR3 has 16 amino acids. The CDR3 bases are TGTGCCAGCAGCCGTCTAGTGTCTTCTAGCACAGATACGCAGTATTTT. It codes for CASSRLVSSSTDTQYF.

The chain joins TRBV11-2 to TRBJ2-2; weak D call: TRBD2 (6 bases). The CDR3 loop spans 16 amino acids. From germline, CDR1 is SGHAT and CDR2 FQNNGV. Deletions cut 0 bases from V and 2 bases from J, with 10 bases between. CDR3 in DNA: TGTGCCAGCAGCTTAGAGGGACTTATTAACACCGGGGAGCTGTTTTTT. Its translation: CASSLEGLINTGELFF.

This clone appeared once. V usage is TRBV27 and J usage is TRBJ2-2; possible D gene TRBD2, 6 bases. Per germline, CDR1 MNHEY and CDR2 SMNVEV (reference sequence). Trimming left V 10 bases short and J 4 bases short, with 25 bases between. This CDR3 region has 17 residues. The CDR3 loop is CATAGHSNPGGTGELFF. For the CDR3, the DNA is TGTGCCACCGCCGGACATTCTAACCCCGGGGGCACCGGGGAGCTGTTTTTT.

This chain connects TRBV18 to TRBJ2-1; no firm D call. The CDR3 extends over 12 amino acids. In germline, CDR1 is KGHSH, CDR2 LQKENI. V shed 3 bases and J shed 10 bases, with 10 bases lying between them. The CDR3 nucleotides read TGTGCCAGCTCACCGGTCGCGCTAGAGCAGTTCTTC. It specifies CASSPVALEQFF.

Remarks on this clone: A much more abundant neighbour one base away suggests this may be a read error. Other DNA sequences in this specimen translate into the identical CDR3. V gene TRBV5-4 combines with J gene TRBJ2-3; the D is unclear. Germline CDR1 is SGHNT and CDR2 is YYREEE (reference sequence). CDR3 length: 12 residues. Deletions cut 2 bases from V and 0 bases from J, with 1 base between. DNA for the CDR3: TGTGCCAGCAGCTTCAGCACAGATACGCAGTATTTT. Translated, it gives CASSFSTDTQYF.

This clone has a handful of counts. This sequence joins TRBV4-2 and TRBJ1-4; TRBD1 matches at 9 bases. Germline-derived CDR1 and CDR2 are LGHNA and YNFKEQ. The CDR3 runs 15 residues. With 4 bases clipped from V and 6 bases from J, the junction kept 6 bases outside the gene matches. The CDR3 here is CASSRDGTGHEKLFF. In DNA, the CDR3 is TGTGCCAGCAGCCGAGACGGGACAGGGCATGAAAAACTGTTTTTT.

The chain combines TRBV5-4 with TRBJ1-1; the D is unclear. This CDR3 contains 14 residues. Germline loops: CDR1 SGHNT, CDR2 YYREEE (reference sequence). The ends were cut back, 0 bases at V and 1 base at J, with 7 bases in the middle. The CDR3 loop reads CASSLGQTNTEAFF. CDR3 coding DNA: TGTGCCAGCAGCTTGGGTCAGACGAACACTGAAGCTTTCTTT.

The chain couples TRBV5-6 to TRBJ2-5; D not certain. Per germline, CDR1 SGHDT and CDR2 YYEEEE. CDR3 size: 14 residues. Deletions cut 0 bases from V and 0 bases from J, with 6 bases between. The CDR3 loop is CASSLGLHQETQYF. The CDR3, as DNA: TGTGCCAGCAGCTTGGGACTGCACCAAGAGACCCAGTACTTC.

The CDR3 nucleotides are TGTGCCAGCAGTTTAGCGGGAAGCTCCTACGAGCAGTACTTC. Translating gives CASSLAGSSYEQYF. V usage is TRBV28 and J usage is TRBJ2-7, with D perhaps matching TRBD2 (6 bases). CDR3 length: 14 amino acids. V lost 2 bases to trimming and J lost 0 bases, with 8 bases between them. Looked up from germline, CDR1 is MDHEN and CDR2 is SYDVKM.